These 6 T cell receptor beta chains share one sample of origin, sequenced in a study of T cell changes during pregnancy in multiple sclerosis. Produced via immunoSEQ multiplex PCR; TCRdb's table is partial and in-frame only. The sample records some 87,000 clones, around 94% being singletons. The sequences come from peripheral blood, collected in the first trimester of pregnancy. The source of these receptors is a female donor with multiple sclerosis, enrolled in a pregnancy study.

The rearrangement uses TRBV6-5 and TRBJ2-1; D unclear. The CDR3 consists of 11 residues. Germline V gene data show CDR1 as MNHEY and CDR2 as SVGAGI. Trimming took 6 bases from V and 7 from J, leaving 7 bases between them. The chain's CDR3 is CASSTPNEQFF. The CDR3 nucleotides are TGTGCCAGCAGCACTCCGAATGAGCAGTTCTTC.

The gene calls are TRBV29-1 and TRBJ1-4; no firm D call. V was pared by 2 bases and J by 4 bases, with 11 bases between. The CDR3 is 14 residues long. Germline V gene sequence: CDR1 SQVTM, CDR2 ANQGSEA. The CDR3 here is CSVESGRDNEKLFF. Here the CDR3 DNA reads TGCAGCGTTGAAAGTGGGCGGGATAATGAAAAACTGTTTTTT.

The V call is TRBV2, the J call TRBJ1-5; no clear D gene. The germline V and J ends were trimmed by 7 bases and 1 base, with 14 bases remaining between them. The CDR3 has 15 amino acids. Per germline, CDR1 SNHLY and CDR2 FYNNEI. CDR3 region: CASKRGWMSNQPQHF. The DNA for the CDR3 is TGTGCCAGCAAGCGCGGGTGGATGAGCAATCAGCCCCAGCATTTT.

The chain couples TRBV30 to TRBJ2-3; TRBD2 matches at 13 bases. After removal of 2 bases from V and 5 bases from J, the junction contained 7 bases not matched to a gene. Germline V gene lookup returns CDR1 GTSNPN and CDR2 SVGIG (reference sequence). The CDR3 runs to 16 residues. CDR3 sequence (DNA): TGTGCCTGGAGTTCACTAGCGGGAGGGCCAATAGATACGCAGTATTTT. Translation: CAWSSLAGGPIDTQYF.

Regarding this clone: Other DNA sequences in this specimen translate into the identical CDR3. This chain links TRBV5-1 with TRBJ2-7; perhaps TRBD2 as D (5 bases). There are 13 residues in the CDR3. CDR1 SGHRS and CDR2 YFSETQ come from the germline V gene. Trimming stripped 0 bases from V and 4 bases from J, with 8 bases between. CDR3 protein: CASSLASSYEQYF. The CDR3 DNA sequence: TGCGCCAGCAGCTTGGCTAGCTCATACGAGCAGTACTTC.

V gene TRBV7-2 combines with J gene TRBJ1-2; TRBD1 is a possible D gene (5 bases). There are 13 residues in the CDR3. Per germline, CDR1 SGHTA and CDR2 FQGNSA. The ends were cut back, 2 bases at V and 2 bases at J, with 6 bases in the middle. CDR3 bases: TGTGCCAGCAGCTTACAGGGCAACTATGGCTACACCTTC. Encoded protein: CASSLQGNYGYTF.